The 5 T cell receptor beta chains given below trace back to one sample, sequenced in a study of T cell responses to AZD1222 COVID-19 vaccine. Here immunoSEQ multiplex PCR was the method, and the copy in TCRdb shows in-frame clones only, minus some. This sample has under 200,000 clones, with about 88% found just once. This sample comprised peripheral blood, obtained 28 days after the second AZD1222 dose. These receptors all stem from an adult who received the AZD1222 COVID-19 vaccine.

This chain connects TRBV5-1 to TRBJ2-7, with a possible D match to TRBD2 (6 bases). The CDR3 extends over 14 amino acids. V dropped 3 bases and J dropped 0 bases, with 10 bases sitting between them. The germline gives CDR1 SGHRS, CDR2 YFSETQ. In DNA, the CDR3 is TGCGCCAGCAGCTCGGACTATCTCTCCTACGAGCAGTACTTC. Translating gives CASSSDYLSYEQYF.

The J gene is TRBJ1-2, the V gene TRBV29-1; 11 bases agree with TRBD1. Looked up from germline, CDR1 is SQVTM and CDR2 is ANQGSEA. The length of the CDR3 is 13 residues. Trimming at V came to 6 bases and at J to 2 bases, leaving 2 bases not matched to a gene. The CDR3 sequence is CSVRDRGNYGYTF. The CDR3, as DNA: TGCAGCGTGCGGGACAGGGGGAACTATGGCTACACCTTC.

The chain is built from TRBV12-5 and TRBJ2-2; the D is unclear. CDR3 length: 14 residues. Germline CDR1 reads LGHNT; CDR2 reads FRNRAP. The ends were cut back, 5 bases at V and 2 bases at J, with 9 bases in the middle. DNA for the CDR3: TGTGCTAGTGGTGCAAACCTAAACACCGGGGAGCTGTTTTTT. Amino acids: CASGANLNTGELFF.

The CDR3 region is CSAIIDTQYF. In nucleotides, the CDR3 is TGCAGTGCTATTATCGATACGCAGTATTTT. The chain carries TRBV20-1 and TRBJ2-3; D not certain. The germline V gene has CDR1 DFQATT and CDR2 SNEGSKA (reference sequence). The CDR3 is 10 amino acids. V was trimmed by 4 bases and J by 6 bases, leaving 5 bases between them.

This chain links TRBV15 with TRBJ2-1; D perhaps matches TRBD2 (6 bases). The V and J ends lost 9 bases and 3 bases respectively, with 18 bases between them. This CDR3 has 15 amino acids. Germline V gene sequence: CDR1 LNHNV, CDR2 YYDKDF (reference sequence). The CDR3 bases are TGTGCCACTCGGGGAGGTGGGTCTAACTACAATGAGCAGTTCTTC. The encoded protein is CATRGGGSNYNEQFF.